The 18 T cell receptor beta chains given below trace back to one sample, sequenced in a study of CD8 T cells in Susac syndrome. It was with random hexamers that roughly 0.5 to 1 ug RNA was reverse transcribed. TCRdb re-called the immunoSEQ multiplex PCR reads through MiXCR, storing one row per CDR3 protein. The sample holds some 150,000 distinct CDR3 sequences, 85% to 95% seen once. Sequencing used CD4+ T cells from PBMCs. Every receptor here comes from a human donor with Susac syndrome.

This rearrangement joins TRBV20-1 to TRBJ2-7; TRBD1 agrees at 7 bases. V shed 6 bases and J 0 bases; nucleotides not matched to a gene: 5. The CDR3 covers 13 residues. CDR1 is DFQATT and CDR2 is SNEGSKA in the germline V gene (reference sequence). This CDR3 is CSADRAVSYEQYF. CDR3 in DNA: TGCAGTGCCGACAGGGCCGTCTCCTACGAGCAGTACTTC.

This sequence joins TRBV23-1 and TRBJ2-1; perhaps TRBD2 as D (6 bases). TRBV23-1 belongs to the ORF category, with a function that is uncertain. The CDR3 covers 15 residues. Trimming took 8 bases from V and 0 from J, leaving 14 bases between them. In DNA form, the CDR3 reads TGCGCCAGCCCGGAAGGGAGGAGCTCCTACAATGAGCAGTTCTTC. Translating gives CASPEGRSSYNEQFF.

This clonotype was detected only once. The chain uses TRBV5-4 and TRBJ1-6, with D possibly matching TRBD1 (6 bases). This CDR3 is built from 16 residues. Germline lookup yields CDR1 SGHNT and CDR2 YYREEE (reference sequence). V lost 0 bases to trimming and J lost 7 bases, with 14 bases between them. The CDR3 sequence is CASSLGWGRENSPLHF. CDR3 nucleotide sequence: TGTGCCAGCAGCTTGGGCTGGGGGCGCGAGAATTCACCCCTCCACTTT.

The chain couples TRBV7-2 to TRBJ2-4; tentative D call: TRBD1 (6 bases). This CDR3 region has 13 residues. CDR1 and CDR2 from the germline V gene are SGHTA and FQGNSA. The germline V and J ends were trimmed by 5 bases and 8 bases, with 13 bases remaining between them. The CDR3 region is CASSETGRDIQYF. The CDR3 DNA sequence: TGTGCCAGCAGCGAGACAGGCCGAGACATTCAGTACTTC. The full variable domain, with the rest looked up from reference TRBV7-2 and TRBJ2-4, is GAGVSQSPSNKVTEKGKDVELRCDPISGHTALYWYRQSLGQGLEFLIYFQGNSAPDKSGLPSDRFSAERTGGSVSTLTIQRTQQEDSAVYLCASSETGRDIQYFGAGTRLSVL.

The rearrangement uses TRBV20-1 and TRBJ2-5; D remains ambiguous. The CDR3 totals 14 residues. CDR1 is DFQATT, CDR2 SNEGSKA, per germline (reference sequence). V was pared by 6 bases and J by 4 bases, with 18 bases between. In DNA, the CDR3 is TGCAGTGCCCCGACGGGCTTGGAGCGAGAGACCCAGTACTTC. Translation gives CSAPTGLERETQYF.

The chain combines TRBV12-3 or TRBV12-4 with TRBJ1-4, with D tentatively TRBD1 (6 bases). The CDR3 has 14 amino acids. V lost 6 bases, J lost 2 bases, and 10 bases lay in between. The CDR3 coding sequence is TGTGCCAGCAGAATCACAGGGACTAATGAAAAACTGTTTTTT. Amino acids: CASRITGTNEKLFF.

The chain is built from TRBV4-2 and TRBJ2-7, with a weak D call TRBD1 (5 bases). The CDR3 length is 15 residues. Germline values: CDR1 LGHNA, CDR2 YNFKEQ. With 3 bases removed from V and 0 bases from J, the gap between germline ends came to 12 bases. CDR3 in amino acids: CASSQQDIISYEQYF. The DNA of the CDR3 is TGTGCCAGCAGCCAGCAGGACATCATCTCCTACGAGCAGTACTTC.

This chain uses TRBV20-1 with TRBJ1-6; D possibly corresponds to TRBD1 (5 bases). There are 14 residues in the CDR3. The germline gives CDR1 DFQATT, CDR2 SNEGSKA (reference sequence). The V gene lost 7 bases and the J gene lost 7 bases, with 17 bases spanning the gap. The CDR3 region is CSVQRDSSNSPLHF. Here the CDR3 DNA reads TGCAGTGTACAACGTGACAGTTCCAATTCACCCCTCCACTTT.

This chain joins TRBV18 and TRBJ2-1, with D possibly TRBD2 on 7 matching bases. Germline CDR1 and CDR2: KGHSH and LQKENI. The CDR3 has 13 residues. Trimming stripped 6 bases from V and 6 bases from J, with 12 bases between. CDR3 DNA sequence: TGTGCCAGCTCTCGAGGGGGGGTCAATGAGCAGTTCTTC. Translation: CASSRGGVNEQFF.

This chain uses TRBV11-3 with TRBJ2-2; D unclear. V was trimmed by 3 bases and J by 7 bases, leaving 6 bases between them. The CDR3 length is 12 residues. The germline CDR1 and CDR2 sequences are SGHNT and YENEEA. Here the CDR3 DNA reads TGTGCCAGCAGCTTGGGAATCGGGGAGCTGTTTTTT. Protein sequence: CASSLGIGELFF.

The CDR3 coding sequence is TGTGCCAGCAGCCAATACACTCCGACGGACACTGAAGCTTTCTTT. Translation gives CASSQYTPTDTEAFF. V gene TRBV3-1 combines with J gene TRBJ1-1; D is unclear. Germline CDR1 and CDR2: LGHDT and YNNKEL (reference sequence). The V gene lost 2 bases and the J gene lost 3 bases, with 13 bases spanning the gap. This CDR3 region has 15 residues.

The chain joins TRBV10-1 to TRBJ1-6; D gene ambiguous. CDR1 is WNHNN, CDR2 SYGVQD, per germline (reference sequence). V gave up 8 bases and J gave up 10 bases, with 18 bases separating them. The length of the CDR3 is 14 residues. The CDR3 nucleotides read TGCGCCAGCTCGGTTAGTGGCCTCAACTCACCCCTCCACTTT. This codes for CASSVSGLNSPLHF.

The chain is built from TRBV7-2 and TRBJ2-1, with D hard to call. The length of the CDR3 is 14 residues. The V end lost 5 bases, the J end lost 5 bases, and 13 bases lay between the germline ends. Per germline, CDR1 SGHTA and CDR2 FQGNSA. CDR3 in amino acids: CASSLAQPHNEQFF. The CDR3 DNA is TGTGCCAGCAGCCTGGCGCAGCCCCACAATGAGCAGTTCTTC.

The chain combines TRBV12-3 or TRBV12-4 with TRBJ2-5; weak D call: TRBD2 (5 bases). The V end was cut by 3 bases, the J end by 7 bases, with 12 bases between. This CDR3 has 13 residues. CDR3 in amino acids: CASSLERAATQYF. Written as DNA, the CDR3 is TGTGCCAGCAGTTTGGAGAGGGCGGCGACCCAGTACTTC.

This rearrangement joins TRBV6-5 to TRBJ2-2; 8 nucleotides line up with TRBD2. The CDR3 runs to 14 residues. The V segment lost 0 bases and the J segment 13 bases; nucleotides outside the gene matches: 7. CDR1 and CDR2 (germline): MNHEY, SVGAGI. Here the CDR3 DNA reads TGTGCCAGCAGTTACTCGCGGGGGGCTAATGGGCTGTTTTTT. It translates to CASSYSRGANGLFF.

V and J are TRBV29-1 and TRBJ1-1; possibly TRBD1 for D (6 bases). The CDR3 covers 13 residues. Trimming stripped 7 bases from V and 1 base from J, with 13 bases between. Per germline, CDR1 SQVTM and CDR2 ANQGSEA. The CDR3 spells CSERGLWNTEAFF. The DNA of the CDR3 is TGCAGCGAACGGGGGCTCTGGAACACTGAAGCTTTCTTT. The entire variable domain, with the rest obtained from reference TRBV29-1 and TRBJ1-1, is as follows: SAVISQKPSRDICQRGTSLTIQCQVDSQVTMMFWYRQQPGQSLTLIATANQGSEATYESGFVIDKFPISRPNLTFSTLTVSNMSPEDSSIYLCSERGLWNTEAFFGQGTRLTVV.

The chain combines TRBV18 with TRBJ2-2; 8 nucleotides line up with TRBD1. CDR1 is KGHSH, CDR2 LQKENI, per germline. V was clipped by 1 base and J by 2 bases; unmatched bases: 6. The CDR3 loop spans 17 amino acids. The CDR3 is CASSPLRGQGNTGELFF. In DNA, the CDR3 is TGTGCCAGCTCACCACTCCGCGGACAGGGTAACACCGGGGAGCTGTTTTTT.

The chain has TRBV27 and TRBJ1-1; D is ambiguous. With 3 bases removed from V and 8 bases from J, the gap between germline ends came to 10 bases. Germline CDR1 reads MNHEY; CDR2 reads SMNVEV (reference sequence). The CDR3 totals 12 residues. The CDR3 DNA is TGTGCCAGCAGTTTTAGAGGTGGAGAAGCTTTCTTT. The encoded protein is CASSFRGGEAFF.